This T cell receptor beta chain derives from a study of cytomegalovirus exposure and HLA in healthy donors. To note about this clone: Antigen: not known.

PCR employed 60 Vbeta and 13 Jbeta primers. Using immunoSEQ multiplex PCR, the repertoire was profiled, and TCRdb retains in-frame clones only, with some absent. The sample contains 150,000 to 200,000 clones, about three quarters of which appear only once. Trimming stripped 8 bases from V and 3 bases from J, with 14 bases between. This CDR3 has 13 amino acids. Germline CDR1 reads SEHNR; CDR2 reads FQNEAQ (reference sequence). General study results and limits: Later analysis suggested most CMV-associated TCR beta chains were HLA-restricted. Immune exposure information available was restricted to CMV serostatus. TCR beta V- and J-gene trimming was later associated with a missense DCLRE1C variant. Later analysis placed DRB1 highest and HLA-C lowest in TCR association rates, which differed by HLA locus.

The TCR sequence derives from a man aged 18 to 29 in good health and CMV-seronegative. Sequencing used PBMCs. This sequence joins TRBV7-9 and TRBJ2-7; unclear D gene. DNA of the CDR3: TGTGCCAGCTCCGGCACAGTTGGCTACGAGCAGTACTTC. This translates into CASSGTVGYEQYF. Looking up the rest from reference TRBV7-9 and TRBJ2-7 gives the full variable domain: DTGVSQNPRHKITKRGQNVTFRCDPISEHNRLYWYRQTLGQGPEFLTYFQNEAQLEKSRLLSDRFSAERPKGSFSTLEIQRTEQGDSAMYLCASSGTVGYEQYFGPGTRLTVT.